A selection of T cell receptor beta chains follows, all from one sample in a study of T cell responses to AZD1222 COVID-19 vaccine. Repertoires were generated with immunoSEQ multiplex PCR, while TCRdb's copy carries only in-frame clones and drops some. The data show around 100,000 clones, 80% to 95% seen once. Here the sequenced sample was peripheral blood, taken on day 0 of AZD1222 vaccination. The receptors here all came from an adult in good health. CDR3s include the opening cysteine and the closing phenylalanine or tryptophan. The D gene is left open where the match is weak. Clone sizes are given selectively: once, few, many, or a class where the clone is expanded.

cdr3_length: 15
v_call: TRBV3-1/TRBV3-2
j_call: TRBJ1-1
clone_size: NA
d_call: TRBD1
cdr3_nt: TGTGCCAGCAGCCAAGGTGCGACAGGGGGCTCTGGAGCTTTCTTT
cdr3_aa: CASSQGATGGSGAFF

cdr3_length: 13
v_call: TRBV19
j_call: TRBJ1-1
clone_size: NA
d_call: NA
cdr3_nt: TGTGCCAGTAGTACGGCCCTTTGGGATGAAGCTTTCTTT
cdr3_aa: CASSTALWDEAFF

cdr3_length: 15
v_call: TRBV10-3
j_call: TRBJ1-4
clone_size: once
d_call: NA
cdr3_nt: TGTGCCATCAGTGACAGGGGTGTTACTAATGAAAAACTGTTTTTT
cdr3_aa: CAISDRGVTNEKLFF

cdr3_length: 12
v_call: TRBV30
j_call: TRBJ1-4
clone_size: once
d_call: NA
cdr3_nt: TGTGCCTCATACGCTGGAAGTGAAAAACTGTTTTTT
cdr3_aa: CASYAGSEKLFF

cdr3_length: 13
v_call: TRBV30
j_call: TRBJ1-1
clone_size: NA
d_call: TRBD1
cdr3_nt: TGTGCCTGGAGGAGGGGACAGCGCACTGAAGCTTTCTTT
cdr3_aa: CAWRRGQRTEAFF

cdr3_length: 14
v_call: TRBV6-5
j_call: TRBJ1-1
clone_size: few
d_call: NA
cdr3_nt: TGTGCCAGCAGTTCCCAGGTGGATAGGACTGAAGCTTTCTTT
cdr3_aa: CASSSQVDRTEAFF

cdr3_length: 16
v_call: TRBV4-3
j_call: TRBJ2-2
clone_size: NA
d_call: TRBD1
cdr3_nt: TGCGCCAGCAGCCTAGAACAGGGGGCGAGCACCGGGGAGCTGTTTTTT
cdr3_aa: CASSLEQGASTGELFF

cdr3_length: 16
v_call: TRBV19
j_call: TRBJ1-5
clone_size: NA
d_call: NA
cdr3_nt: TGTGCCAGTAGTTCTAGCCCCGACAGCAGCAATCAGCCCCAGCATTTT
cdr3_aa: CASSSSPDSSNQPQHF

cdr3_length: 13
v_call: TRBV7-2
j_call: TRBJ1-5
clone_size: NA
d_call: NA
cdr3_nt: TGTGCCAGCAGCTTAGTTACCAATCAGCCCCAGCATTTT
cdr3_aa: CASSLVTNQPQHF

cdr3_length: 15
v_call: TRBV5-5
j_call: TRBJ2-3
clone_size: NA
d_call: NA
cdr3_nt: TGTGCCAGCAGCTTGGAGGATCCTAGCACAGATACGCAGTATTTT
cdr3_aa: CASSLEDPSTDTQYF

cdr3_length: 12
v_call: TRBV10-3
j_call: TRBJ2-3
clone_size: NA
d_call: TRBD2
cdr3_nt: TGTGCCAGCATGGCGGGGGGCGGTACGCAGTATTTT
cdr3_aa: CASMAGGGTQYF

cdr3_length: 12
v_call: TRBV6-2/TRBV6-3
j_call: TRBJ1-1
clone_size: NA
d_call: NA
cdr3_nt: TGTGCCAGCAGTGTCAAGAACACTGAAGCTTTCTTT
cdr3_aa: CASSVKNTEAFF

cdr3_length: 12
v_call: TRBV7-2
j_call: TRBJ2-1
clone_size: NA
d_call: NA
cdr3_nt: TGTGCCAGCAGCCAAGCTGGGGGGAAGCAGTTCTTC
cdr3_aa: CASSQAGGKQFF

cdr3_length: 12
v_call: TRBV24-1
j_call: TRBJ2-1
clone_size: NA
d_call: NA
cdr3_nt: TGTGCCACCAGTGATTTGGCAAATGAGCAGTTCTTC
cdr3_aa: CATSDLANEQFF

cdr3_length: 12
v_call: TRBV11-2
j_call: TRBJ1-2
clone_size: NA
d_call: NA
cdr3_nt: TGTGCCAGCGGAGTCACTAACTATGGCTACACCTTC
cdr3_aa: CASGVTNYGYTF

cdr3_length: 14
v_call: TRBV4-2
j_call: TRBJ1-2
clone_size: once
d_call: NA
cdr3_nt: TGTGCCAGCAGCCAAGACTTAGGGGTTAGGGGCTACACCTTC
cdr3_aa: CASSQDLGVRGYTF

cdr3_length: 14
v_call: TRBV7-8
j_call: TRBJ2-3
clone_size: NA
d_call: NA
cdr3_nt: TGTGCCAGCAGCCTCCGGTGGGACACAGATACGCAGTATTTT
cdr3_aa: CASSLRWDTDTQYF

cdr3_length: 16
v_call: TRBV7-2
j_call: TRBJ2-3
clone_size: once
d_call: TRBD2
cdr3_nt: TGTGCCAGCAGTAAGGGACTAGCGGGAGGTTCGGATACGCAGTATTTT
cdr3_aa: CASSKGLAGGSDTQYF

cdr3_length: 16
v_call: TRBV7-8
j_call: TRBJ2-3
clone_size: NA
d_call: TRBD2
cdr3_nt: TGTGCCAGCAGCTTGACCCTCACTAGCGGGAGAGATACGCAGTATTTT
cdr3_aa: CASSLTLTSGRDTQYF

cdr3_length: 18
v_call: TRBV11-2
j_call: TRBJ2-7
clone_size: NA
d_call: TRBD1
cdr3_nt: TGTGCCAGCAGCTTCACCTTCAGGGCGGGACAGGGTACCTACGAGCAGTACTTC
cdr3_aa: CASSFTFRAGQGTYEQYF

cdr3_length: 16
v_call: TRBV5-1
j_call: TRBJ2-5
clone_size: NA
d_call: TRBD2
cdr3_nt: TGCGCCAGCAGCTTAGAGACTAGCGGGGGAGGGGAGACCCAGTACTTC
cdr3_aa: CASSLETSGGGETQYF

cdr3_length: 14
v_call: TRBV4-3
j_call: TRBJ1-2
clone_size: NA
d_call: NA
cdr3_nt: TGCGCCAGCAGCCAAGATCGCAGGGTGGGCGGCTACACCTTC
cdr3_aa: CASSQDRRVGGYTF

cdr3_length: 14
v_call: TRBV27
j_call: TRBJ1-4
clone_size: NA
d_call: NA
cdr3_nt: TGTGCCAGCAGTGCATCGGGGGACGCCCGTTTCCTGTTTTTT
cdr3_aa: CASSASGDARFLFF

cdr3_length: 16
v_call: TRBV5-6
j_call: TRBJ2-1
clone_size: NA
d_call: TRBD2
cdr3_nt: TGTGCCAGCAGCTTGGTTCTAGCGGGATCTGACAATGAGCAGTTCTTC
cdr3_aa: CASSLVLAGSDNEQFF

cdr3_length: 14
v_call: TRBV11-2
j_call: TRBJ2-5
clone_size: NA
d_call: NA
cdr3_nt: TGTGCCAGCAGCTCGCGCGGGGTAATGGAGACCCAGTACTTC
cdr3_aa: CASSSRGVMETQYF

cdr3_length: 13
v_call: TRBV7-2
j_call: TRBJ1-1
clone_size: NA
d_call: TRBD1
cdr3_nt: TGTGCCAGCAGCATGACAGGGGACACTGAAGCTTTCTTT
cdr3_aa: CASSMTGDTEAFF

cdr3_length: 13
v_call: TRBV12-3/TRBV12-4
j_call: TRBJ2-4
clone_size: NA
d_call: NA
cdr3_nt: TGTGCCAGCAGTTTAGAAGGGGCAGCCGGTGAATACTTC
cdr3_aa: CASSLEGAAGEYF

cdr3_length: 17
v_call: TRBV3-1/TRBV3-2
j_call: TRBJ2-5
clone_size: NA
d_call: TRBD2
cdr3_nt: TGTGCCAGCAGCCCTCTACGCGGGGGAGGCTTGTTGGAGACCCAGTACTTC
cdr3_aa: CASSPLRGGGLLETQYF

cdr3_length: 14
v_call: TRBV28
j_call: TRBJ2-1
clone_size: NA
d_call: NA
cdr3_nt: TGTGCCAGCACTCCCTTAGCGCAAGACAATGAGCAGTTCTTC
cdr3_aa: CASTPLAQDNEQFF